Described below is a single TCR beta chain sequence and its context. No antigen is known for it. CDR1 is GTSNPN and CDR2 is SVGIG in the germline V gene (reference sequence). The CDR3 extends over 15 amino acids. V gave up 0 bases and J gave up 3 bases, with 12 bases separating them. The PCR contained 60 Vbeta and 13 Jbeta primers. The assay was immunoSEQ multiplex PCR, and TCRdb's table has in-frame clones only and misses some. Of approximately 190,000 clones listed, 82% are singletons. These data originate in a study of cytomegalovirus exposure and HLA in healthy donors. Study results and caveats: In a later analysis, TCR beta V- and J-gene trimming was associated with a missense DCLRE1C variant. The dataset shows that most TCR sequences were rare, while some public TCRs occurred in many donors. Later, TCR association rates were found to vary by HLA locus, highest for DRB1 and lowest for HLA-C. Overall, about 160 TCR beta chains were annotated as cytomegalovirus-associated.

This sequence was found in a boy under 10 years old in good health and CMV-seronegative. Source material: PBMCs. The chain carries TRBV30 and TRBJ1-5; D uncertain. CDR3 in amino acids: CAWSVLADLNQPQHF. Written as DNA, the CDR3 is TGTGCCTGGAGTGTACTAGCGGACCTCAATCAGCCCCAGCATTTT.